Sequencing of this T cell receptor (beta chain) was carried out in a study of blood T cell repertoires in COVID-19. Individuals aged about 18 to 89 years were recruited from roughly 23 US areas. In Cohort 3, a recovered donor had either two negative PCRs, clearance, or symptom resolution. This CDR3 has 14 residues. The germline V gene encodes CDR1 SGHRS and CDR2 YFSETQ. V was pared by 0 bases and J by 2 bases, with 8 bases between. In the authors' methods: Estimation of nucleated cell counts was performed using reference gene primer amplification. Some clones are missing from TCRdb's copy, which holds only in-frame ones; the method was immunoSEQ multiplex PCR. From that table come the V and J calls and clone size; the DNA was used to work out D and trimming. Among more than 100,000 clones listed, 84% were seen once.

Input material: PBMCs or T cells enriched from blood (not recorded which). This sequence joins TRBV5-1 and TRBJ1-2; the D gene is possibly TRBD1 (5 bases). This receptor was identified in a woman younger than 45 who had recovered from COVID-19. For the CDR3, the DNA is TGCGCCAGCAGCTTGGAAGGGGCCAACTATGGCTACACCTTC. Residues: CASSLEGANYGYTF.